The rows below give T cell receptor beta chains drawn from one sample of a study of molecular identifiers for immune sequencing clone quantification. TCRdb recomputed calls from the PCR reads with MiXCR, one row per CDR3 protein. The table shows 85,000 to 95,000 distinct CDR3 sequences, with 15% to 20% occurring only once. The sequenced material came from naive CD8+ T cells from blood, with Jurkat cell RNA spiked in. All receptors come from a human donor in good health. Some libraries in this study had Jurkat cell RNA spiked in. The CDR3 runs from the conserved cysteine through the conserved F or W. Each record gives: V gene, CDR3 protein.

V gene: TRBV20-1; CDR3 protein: CSARLAYSGNTIYF
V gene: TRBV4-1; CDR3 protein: CASSQPGQGFYEQYF
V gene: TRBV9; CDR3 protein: CASSVGGWNQPQHF
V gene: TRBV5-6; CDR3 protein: CASSLLAGDQETQYF
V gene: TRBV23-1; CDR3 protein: CASSQSKVRGKDYGYTF
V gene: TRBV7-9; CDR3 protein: CASSLVVGGYSPLHF
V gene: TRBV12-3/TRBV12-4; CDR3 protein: CASSSSGSMNNEQFF
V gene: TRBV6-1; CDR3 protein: CASRAWVTSGGSTGELFF
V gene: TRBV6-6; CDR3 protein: CASSYEAGVPDEQFF
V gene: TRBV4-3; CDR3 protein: CASSQDPGGIYEQYF
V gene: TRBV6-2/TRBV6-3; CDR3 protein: CASSKHITSRETQYF
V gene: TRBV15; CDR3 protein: CATSGGRGYTDTQYF
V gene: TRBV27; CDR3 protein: CASSRTGTVGEQYF
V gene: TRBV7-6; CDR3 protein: CASSSVASGTTDTQYF
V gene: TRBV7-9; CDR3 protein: CASRLLNQETQYF
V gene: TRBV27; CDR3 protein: CASSRTGTGELSSYEQYF
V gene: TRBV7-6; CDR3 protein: CASSDDSGGALYEQFF
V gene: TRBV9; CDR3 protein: CASSPGTAGEQYF
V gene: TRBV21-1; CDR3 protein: CASSKQTGEYF
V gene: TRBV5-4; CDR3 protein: CASSPGESADTQYF
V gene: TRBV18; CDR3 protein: CASSREGQNTDTQYF
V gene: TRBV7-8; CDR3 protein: CASSPGRGKAQPQHF
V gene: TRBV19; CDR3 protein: CASSISGWAANVLTF
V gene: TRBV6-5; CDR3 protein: CASTQTPGGHGYTF
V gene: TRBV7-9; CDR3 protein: CASQLGMLETDTQYF
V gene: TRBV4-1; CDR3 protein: CASSQSWNSNEQFF
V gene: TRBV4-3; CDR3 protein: CASSQEIFQPGRNEQFF
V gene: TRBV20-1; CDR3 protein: CSARDIRDMANEKLFF
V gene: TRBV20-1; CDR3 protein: CSARDTPGGRALDDEQFF
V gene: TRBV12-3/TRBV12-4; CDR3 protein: CASSSLQGYTGELFF
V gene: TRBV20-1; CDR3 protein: CSATPRGRSNTGELFF
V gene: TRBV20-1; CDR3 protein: CSARAGISYEQYF
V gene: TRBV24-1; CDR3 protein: CATSDPRTEDEKLFF
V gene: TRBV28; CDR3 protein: CASSLMAGLAYEQYF